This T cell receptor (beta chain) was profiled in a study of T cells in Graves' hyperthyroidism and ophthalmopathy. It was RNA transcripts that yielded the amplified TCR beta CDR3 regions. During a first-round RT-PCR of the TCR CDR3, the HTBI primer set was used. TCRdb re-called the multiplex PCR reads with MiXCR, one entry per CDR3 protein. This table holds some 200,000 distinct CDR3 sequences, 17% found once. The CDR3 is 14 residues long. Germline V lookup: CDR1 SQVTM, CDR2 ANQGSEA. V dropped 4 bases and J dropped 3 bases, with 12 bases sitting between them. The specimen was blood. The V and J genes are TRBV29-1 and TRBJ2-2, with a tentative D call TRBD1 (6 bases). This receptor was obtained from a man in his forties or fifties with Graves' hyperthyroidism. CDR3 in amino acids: CSVGQGIDTGELFF. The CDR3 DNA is TGCAGCGTTGGCCAGGGGATAGACACCGGGGAGCTGTTTTTT.